This is a list of T cell receptor beta chains from one sample in a study of regulatory T cells in long-lasting Graves disease. TCRdb re-derived calls from the multiplex PCR reads in MiXCR, one entry per CDR3 protein. The sample shows under 400,000 distinct CDR3 sequences, roughly a sixth of them seen only once. These data were also reused for a study on T cells in Graves' hyperthyroidism and ophthalmopathy.

Sequenced here: peripheral blood mononuclear cells (PBMCs), sampled at new diagnosis, from a patient treated with antithyroid drugs. These receptor sequences come from a man between 35 and 55 years old with Graves disease. Each CDR3 is given with its conserved first and last residue. A D gene is named only where the DNA matches it firmly. A row's size may be missing; if present it is once, few, many or a size class.

v_gene: TRBV5-1; j_gene: TRBJ1-4; len: 18; d_gene: NA; abundance: NA; CDR3aa: CASSLGQQFPATNEKLFF; CDR3nt: TGCGCCAGCAGCTTGGGGCAACAGTTTCCTGCAACTAATGAAAAACTGTTTTTT
v_gene: TRBV4-3; j_gene: TRBJ2-4; len: 17; d_gene: TRBD2; abundance: NA; CDR3aa: CASSPNQDSRRGDIQYF; CDR3nt: TGCGCCAGCAGCCCGAACCAAGACAGCAGGCGGGGGGACATTCAGTACTTC
v_gene: TRBV18; j_gene: TRBJ2-7; len: 16; d_gene: TRBD1; abundance: many; CDR3aa: CASSRNGQGASYEQYF; CDR3nt: TGTGCCAGCTCACGTAATGGACAGGGGGCCAGCTACGAGCAGTACTTC
v_gene: TRBV12-3/TRBV12-4; j_gene: TRBJ2-1; len: 15; d_gene: NA; abundance: many; CDR3aa: CASRRTPNSYNEQFF; CDR3nt: TGTGCCAGCAGAAGGACACCGAATTCCTACAATGAGCAGTTCTTC
v_gene: TRBV5-1; j_gene: TRBJ2-5; len: 14; d_gene: NA; abundance: NA; CDR3aa: CASSRQVLQETQYF; CDR3nt: TGCGCCAGCAGCCGACAGGTACTCCAAGAGACCCAGTACTTC
v_gene: TRBV5-1; j_gene: TRBJ1-6; len: 15; d_gene: NA; abundance: NA; CDR3aa: CASSLVISYNSPLHF; CDR3nt: TGCGCCAGCAGCTTGGTAATCTCCTATAATTCACCCCTCCACTTT
v_gene: TRBV6-1; j_gene: TRBJ1-1; len: 13; d_gene: TRBD1; abundance: many; CDR3aa: CASGRGLLAEAFF; CDR3nt: TGTGCCAGCGGGAGGGGGCTGTTGGCTGAAGCTTTCTTT
v_gene: TRBV30; j_gene: TRBJ1-2; len: 13; d_gene: NA; abundance: many; CDR3aa: CAWSVVLDTGYTF; CDR3nt: TGTGCCTGGAGTGTTGTATTGGACACAGGATACACCTTC
v_gene: TRBV28; j_gene: TRBJ1-3; len: 18; d_gene: NA; abundance: many; CDR3aa: CASSFTGNLPISGNTIYF; CDR3nt: TGTGCCAGCAGTTTCACAGGGAACTTGCCTATCTCTGGAAACACCATATATTTT
v_gene: TRBV28; j_gene: TRBJ1-3; len: 15; d_gene: NA; abundance: NA; CDR3aa: CASSTSGTSRNTIYF; CDR3nt: TGTGCCAGCAGTACCTCGGGGACTTCTAGAAACACCATATATTTT
v_gene: TRBV9; j_gene: TRBJ2-5; len: 14; d_gene: NA; abundance: few; CDR3aa: CASSVGWGGETQYF; CDR3nt: TGTGCCAGCAGCGTAGGGTGGGGCGGAGAGACCCAGTACTTC
v_gene: TRBV7-8; j_gene: TRBJ2-5; len: 16; d_gene: NA; abundance: many; CDR3aa: CASSLVSTDPQETQYF; CDR3nt: TGTGCCAGCAGCTTAGTTTCAACCGATCCCCAAGAGACCCAGTACTTC
v_gene: TRBV5-5; j_gene: TRBJ2-5; len: 16; d_gene: TRBD2; abundance: many; CDR3aa: CASSLVWRGNQETQYF; CDR3nt: TGTGCCAGCAGCTTGGTTTGGCGGGGGAACCAAGAGACCCAGTACTTC
v_gene: TRBV20-1; j_gene: TRBJ2-3; len: 16; d_gene: TRBD2; abundance: many; CDR3aa: CSAGTSGESSTDTQYF; CDR3nt: TGCAGTGCGGGGACTAGCGGGGAGTCCAGCACAGATACGCAGTATTTT
v_gene: TRBV18; j_gene: TRBJ1-5; len: 16; d_gene: NA; abundance: few; CDR3aa: CASSPARGEGNQPQHF; CDR3nt: TGTGCCAGCTCACCCGCCAGGGGAGAGGGCAATCAGCCCCAGCATTTT
v_gene: TRBV18; j_gene: TRBJ2-1; len: 16; d_gene: NA; abundance: NA; CDR3aa: CASSPPQGGAGNEQFF; CDR3nt: TGTGCCAGCTCACCCCCCCAGGGGGGGGCAGGCAATGAGCAGTTCTTC
v_gene: TRBV11-1; j_gene: TRBJ1-2; len: 13; d_gene: TRBD1; abundance: many; CDR3aa: CASSFDRGDGYTF; CDR3nt: TGTGCCAGCAGCTTTGACAGGGGAGATGGCTACACCTTC
v_gene: TRBV20-1; j_gene: TRBJ2-5; len: 13; d_gene: NA; abundance: NA; CDR3aa: CSAEAGSQETQYF; CDR3nt: TGCAGTGCCGAGGCGGGCAGCCAAGAGACCCAGTACTTC
v_gene: TRBV5-1; j_gene: TRBJ1-1; len: 16; d_gene: TRBD1; abundance: many; CDR3aa: CASSSLETGGVTEAFF; CDR3nt: TGCGCCAGCAGCTCCCTCGAGACAGGGGGAGTTACTGAAGCTTTCTTT
v_gene: TRBV5-1; j_gene: TRBJ2-3; len: 16; d_gene: TRBD2; abundance: NA; CDR3aa: CASTRGGEFGTDTQYF; CDR3nt: TGCGCCAGCACCCGCGGGGGGGAGTTTGGCACAGATACGCAGTATTTT
v_gene: TRBV20-1; j_gene: TRBJ1-2; len: 14; d_gene: NA; abundance: NA; CDR3aa: CSARVVGGGYGYTF; CDR3nt: TGCAGTGCTAGAGTTGTAGGGGGTGGCTATGGCTACACCTTC
v_gene: TRBV5-1; j_gene: TRBJ2-3; len: 14; d_gene: TRBD1; abundance: few; CDR3aa: CASSLITGADTQYF; CDR3nt: TGCGCCAGCAGCTTGATAACAGGGGCAGATACGCAGTATTTT
v_gene: TRBV9; j_gene: TRBJ1-2; len: 13; d_gene: NA; abundance: NA; CDR3aa: CASSVAGFYGYTF; CDR3nt: TGTGCCAGCAGCGTAGCCGGCTTCTATGGCTACACCTTC
v_gene: TRBV2; j_gene: TRBJ1-5; len: 15; d_gene: NA; abundance: few; CDR3aa: CASKTTKASNQPQHF; CDR3nt: TGTGCCAGCAAAACGACAAAGGCCAGCAATCAGCCCCAGCATTTT
v_gene: TRBV24-1; j_gene: TRBJ1-1; len: 15; d_gene: NA; abundance: few; CDR3aa: CATSDSRTGQPEAFF; CDR3nt: TGTGCCACCAGTGACTCGCGAACCGGACAGCCTGAAGCTTTCTTT
v_gene: TRBV13; j_gene: TRBJ2-7; len: 17; d_gene: TRBD2; abundance: few; CDR3aa: CASSINPGLPDSYEQYF; CDR3nt: TGTGCCAGCAGCATCAACCCGGGACTACCCGACTCCTACGAGCAGTACTTC
v_gene: TRBV7-3; j_gene: TRBJ2-4; len: 15; d_gene: NA; abundance: many; CDR3aa: CASSLGGGAMNIQYF; CDR3nt: TGTGCCAGCAGCTTGGGTGGCGGGGCGATGAACATTCAGTACTTC
v_gene: TRBV5-1; j_gene: TRBJ1-4; len: 14; d_gene: NA; abundance: few; CDR3aa: CASSLAGAGEKLFF; CDR3nt: TGCGCCAGCAGCTTGGCGGGGGCGGGTGAAAAACTGTTTTTT
v_gene: TRBV10-3; j_gene: TRBJ2-1; len: 18; d_gene: NA; abundance: few; CDR3aa: CAISESTGGRGSYNEQFF; CDR3nt: TGTGCCATCAGTGAGTCGACGGGGGGCCGGGGCTCCTACAATGAGCAGTTCTTC
v_gene: TRBV19; j_gene: TRBJ2-1; len: 13; d_gene: NA; abundance: once; CDR3aa: CASSIRPDNEQFF; CDR3nt: TGTGCCAGTAGTATCAGACCGGACAATGAGCAGTTCTTC
v_gene: TRBV4-2; j_gene: TRBJ2-1; len: 17; d_gene: NA; abundance: NA; CDR3aa: CASSHGTPYARNNEQFF; CDR3nt: TGTGCCAGCAGCCATGGTACCCCATACGCTCGGAACAATGAGCAGTTCTTC
v_gene: TRBV12-3/TRBV12-4; j_gene: TRBJ1-3; len: 15; d_gene: NA; abundance: many; CDR3aa: CASLIGQGSGNTIYF; CDR3nt: TGTGCCAGCCTCATCGGGCAGGGGTCTGGAAACACCATATATTTT
v_gene: TRBV6-1; j_gene: TRBJ2-5; len: 16; d_gene: TRBD1; abundance: NA; CDR3aa: CASSDKGRGHGETQYF; CDR3nt: TGTGCCAGCAGTGATAAAGGCAGGGGGCATGGGGAGACCCAGTACTTC
v_gene: TRBV29-1; j_gene: TRBJ1-4; len: 12; d_gene: NA; abundance: few; CDR3aa: CSVARDGEKLFF; CDR3nt: TGCAGCGTTGCTAGGGACGGTGAAAAACTGTTTTTT
v_gene: TRBV27; j_gene: TRBJ2-2; len: 14; d_gene: NA; abundance: many; CDR3aa: CASSRGVRTGELFF; CDR3nt: TGTGCCAGCAGCCGAGGGGTCAGGACCGGGGAGCTGTTTTTT
v_gene: TRBV5-1; j_gene: TRBJ2-7; len: 15; d_gene: TRBD2; abundance: NA; CDR3aa: CASSWATSETYEQYF; CDR3nt: TGCGCCAGCAGCTGGGCGACTAGCGAAACCTACGAGCAGTACTTC
v_gene: TRBV30; j_gene: TRBJ2-4; len: 15; d_gene: NA; abundance: many; CDR3aa: CAWSVGRSTKNIQYF; CDR3nt: TGTGCCTGGAGTGTTGGCAGGAGTACCAAAAACATTCAGTACTTC
v_gene: TRBV7-3; j_gene: TRBJ2-1; len: 15; d_gene: TRBD2; abundance: NA; CDR3aa: CASSLTSMSYNEQFF; CDR3nt: TGTGCCAGCAGCTTGACTAGCATGTCCTACAATGAGCAGTTCTTC
v_gene: TRBV9; j_gene: TRBJ2-7; len: 14; d_gene: TRBD1; abundance: few; CDR3aa: CASSKGQGDYEQYF; CDR3nt: TGTGCCAGCAGCAAGGGACAGGGGGACTACGAGCAGTACTTC
v_gene: TRBV18; j_gene: TRBJ2-5; len: 15; d_gene: TRBD1; abundance: few; CDR3aa: CASSRGTGLRETQYF; CDR3nt: TGTGCCAGCTCAAGGGGGACAGGGCTCCGCGAGACCCAGTACTTC
v_gene: TRBV5-1; j_gene: TRBJ2-1; len: 15; d_gene: NA; abundance: many; CDR3aa: CASSLVSSAYNEQFF; CDR3nt: TGCGCCAGCAGCTTGGTGTCTAGCGCCTACAATGAGCAGTTCTTC
v_gene: TRBV11-3; j_gene: TRBJ1-1; len: 13; d_gene: NA; abundance: many; CDR3aa: CASSLLQNTEAFF; CDR3nt: TGTGCCAGCAGCTTGCTACAGAACACTGAAGCTTTCTTT
v_gene: TRBV25-1; j_gene: TRBJ2-6; len: 14; d_gene: TRBD1; abundance: NA; CDR3aa: CASSGTAGANVLTF; CDR3nt: TGTGCCAGCAGCGGGACAGCTGGGGCCAACGTCCTGACTTTC
v_gene: TRBV20-1; j_gene: TRBJ2-7; len: 15; d_gene: TRBD2; abundance: NA; CDR3aa: CSAPGTSGGTYEQYF; CDR3nt: TGCAGTGCCCCCGGGACTAGCGGGGGGACTTACGAGCAGTACTTC
v_gene: TRBV2; j_gene: TRBJ1-2; len: 13; d_gene: NA; abundance: few; CDR3aa: CASPPGPTNGYTF; CDR3nt: TGTGCCAGCCCCCCTGGCCCAACCAATGGCTACACCTTC
v_gene: TRBV6-2/TRBV6-3; j_gene: TRBJ2-7; len: 19; d_gene: NA; abundance: once; CDR3aa: CASSYYPPRSDQAVTEQYF; CDR3nt: TGTGCCAGCAGTTATTATCCTCCCCGTAGCGATCAAGCGGTTACCGAGCAGTACTTC